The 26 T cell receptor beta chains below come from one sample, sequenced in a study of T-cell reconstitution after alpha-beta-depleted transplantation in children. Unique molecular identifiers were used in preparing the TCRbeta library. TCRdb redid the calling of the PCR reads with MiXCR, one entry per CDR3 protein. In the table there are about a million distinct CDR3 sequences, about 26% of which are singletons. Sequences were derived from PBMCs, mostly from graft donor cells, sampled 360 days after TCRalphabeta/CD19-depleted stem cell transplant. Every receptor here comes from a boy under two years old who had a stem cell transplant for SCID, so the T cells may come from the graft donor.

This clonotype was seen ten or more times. CDR3 DNA: TGTGCCAGCAGCTTTGGACTAGCGAACACAGATACGCAGTATTTT. This sequence encodes CASSFGLANTDTQYF. The rearrangement joins TRBV7-8 to TRBJ2-3, with 9 bases identical to TRBD2. Germline V gives CDR1 SGHVS, CDR2 FQNEAQ. With V trimmed by 3 bases and J by 2 bases, 3 bases remained unmatched. The CDR3 extends over 15 amino acids.

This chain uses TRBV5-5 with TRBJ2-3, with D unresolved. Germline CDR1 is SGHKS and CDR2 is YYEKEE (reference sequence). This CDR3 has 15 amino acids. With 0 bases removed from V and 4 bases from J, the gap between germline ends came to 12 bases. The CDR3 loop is CASSLGLLQADTQYF. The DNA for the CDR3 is TGTGCCAGCAGCTTGGGACTTCTCCAGGCAGATACGCAGTATTTT.

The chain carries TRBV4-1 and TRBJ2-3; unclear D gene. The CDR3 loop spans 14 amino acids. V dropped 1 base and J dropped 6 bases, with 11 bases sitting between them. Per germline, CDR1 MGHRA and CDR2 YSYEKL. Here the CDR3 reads CASSQGPRSDTQYF. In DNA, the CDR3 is TGCGCCAGCAGCCAAGGACCACGGTCCGATACGCAGTATTTT.

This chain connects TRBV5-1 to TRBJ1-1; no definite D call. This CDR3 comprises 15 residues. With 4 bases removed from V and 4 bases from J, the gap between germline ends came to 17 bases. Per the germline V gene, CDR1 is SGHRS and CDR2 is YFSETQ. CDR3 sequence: CASSPALRTPTEAFF. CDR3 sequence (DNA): TGCGCCAGCAGCCCAGCGTTAAGGACCCCCACTGAAGCTTTCTTT.

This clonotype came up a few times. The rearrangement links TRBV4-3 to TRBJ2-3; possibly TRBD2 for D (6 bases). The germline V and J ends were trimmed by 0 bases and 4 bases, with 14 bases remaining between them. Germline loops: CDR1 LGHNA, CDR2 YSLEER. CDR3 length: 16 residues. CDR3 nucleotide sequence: TGCGCCAGCAGCCAAGATTTGGACGGGGGAGCAGATACGCAGTATTTT. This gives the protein CASSQDLDGGADTQYF.

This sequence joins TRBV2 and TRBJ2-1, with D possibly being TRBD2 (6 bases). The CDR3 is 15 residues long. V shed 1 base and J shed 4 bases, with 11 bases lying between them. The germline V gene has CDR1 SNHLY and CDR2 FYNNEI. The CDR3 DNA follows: TGTGCCAGCAGTGAAGGCGGGATCAAATACAATGAGCAGTTCTTC. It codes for CASSEGGIKYNEQFF.

As DNA, the CDR3 is TGCGCCAGCAGCCCCCCCGAGGTAGTCTATTCCTACAATGAGCAGTTCTTC. Translating it yields CASSPPEVVYSYNEQFF. V is TRBV10-2 and J is TRBJ2-1; no clear D gene. V gave up 6 bases and J gave up 1 base, with 19 bases separating them. Germline V gene sequence: CDR1 WSHSY, CDR2 SAAADI. The CDR3 consists of 17 residues.

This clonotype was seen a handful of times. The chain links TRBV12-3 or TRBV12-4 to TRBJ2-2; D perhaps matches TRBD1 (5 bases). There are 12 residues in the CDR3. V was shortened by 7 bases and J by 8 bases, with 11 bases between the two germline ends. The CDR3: CASTRRTGELFF. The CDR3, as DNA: TGTGCCAGCACCCGACGGACAGGGGAGCTGTTTTTT.

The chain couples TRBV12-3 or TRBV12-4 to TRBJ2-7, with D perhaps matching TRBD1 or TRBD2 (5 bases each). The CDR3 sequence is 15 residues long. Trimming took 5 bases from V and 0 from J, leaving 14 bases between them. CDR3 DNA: TGTGCCAGCAGTCAGACGACAGACTACTCCTACGAGCAGTACTTC. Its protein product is CASSQTTDYSYEQYF.

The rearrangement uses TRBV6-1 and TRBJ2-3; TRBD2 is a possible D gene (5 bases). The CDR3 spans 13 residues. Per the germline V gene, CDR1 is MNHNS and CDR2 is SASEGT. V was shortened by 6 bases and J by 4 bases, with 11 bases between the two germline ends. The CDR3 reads CASRIQRADTQYF. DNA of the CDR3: TGTGCCAGCAGGATTCAGAGGGCAGATACGCAGTATTTT.

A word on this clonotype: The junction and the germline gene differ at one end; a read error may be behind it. CDR3 sequence reads: CCAPLEGGLPTGELFF. DNA for the CDR3: TGCTGTGCTCCCCTGGAAGGGGGACTTCCAACCGGGGAGCTGTTTTTT. V is TRBV20-1 and J is TRBJ2-2, with D possibly called TRBD1 or TRBD2 (6 bases each). Germline V CDR1 and CDR2: DFQATT, SNEGSKA (reference sequence). This CDR3 is built from 16 residues.

The CDR3 nucleotides are TGTGCCAGCAGCAAACGCCGTACCTACGAGCAGTACTTC. Its translation: CASSKRRTYEQYF. The V and J genes are TRBV21-1 and TRBJ2-7. TRBV21-1 has pseudogene status. There are 13 residues in the CDR3.

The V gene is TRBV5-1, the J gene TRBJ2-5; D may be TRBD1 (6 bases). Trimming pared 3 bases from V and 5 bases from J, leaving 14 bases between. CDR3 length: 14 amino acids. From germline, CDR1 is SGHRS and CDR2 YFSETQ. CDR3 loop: CASSSRGSRETQYF. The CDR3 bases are TGCGCCAGCAGCTCCAGGGGAAGTAGGGAGACCCAGTACTTC. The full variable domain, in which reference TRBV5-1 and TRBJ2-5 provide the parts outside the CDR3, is KAGVTQTPRYLIKTRGQQVTLSCSPISGHRSVSWYQQTPGQGLQFLFEYFSETQRNKGNFPGRFSGRQFSNSRSEMNVSTLELGDSALYLCASSSRGSRETQYFGPGTRLLVL.

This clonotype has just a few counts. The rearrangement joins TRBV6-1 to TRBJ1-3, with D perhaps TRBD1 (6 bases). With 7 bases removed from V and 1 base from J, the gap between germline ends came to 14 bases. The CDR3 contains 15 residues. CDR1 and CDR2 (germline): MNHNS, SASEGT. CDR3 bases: TGTGCCAGCACTGAGGGGGGCTATTCTGGAAACACCATATATTTT. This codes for CASTEGGYSGNTIYF.

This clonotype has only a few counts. As DNA, the CDR3 is TGTGCCATCAGTGAGCGTGGGGGGGTCTCCACCGGGGAGCTGTTTTTT. As protein: CAISERGGVSTGELFF. The chain couples TRBV10-3 to TRBJ2-2, with 7 positions matching TRBD2. This CDR3 contains 16 residues. Germline V gene lookup returns CDR1 ENHRY and CDR2 SYGVKD. Germline trimming cut 2 bases from V and 4 bases from J; bases unmatched to any gene: 7.

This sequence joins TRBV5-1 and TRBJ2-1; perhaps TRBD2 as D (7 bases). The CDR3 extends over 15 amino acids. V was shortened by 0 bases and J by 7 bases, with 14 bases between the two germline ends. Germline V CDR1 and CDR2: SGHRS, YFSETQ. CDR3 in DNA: TGCGCCAGCAGCTTGGTGGCGGGGGCATTTAATGAGCAGTTCTTC. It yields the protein CASSLVAGAFNEQFF.

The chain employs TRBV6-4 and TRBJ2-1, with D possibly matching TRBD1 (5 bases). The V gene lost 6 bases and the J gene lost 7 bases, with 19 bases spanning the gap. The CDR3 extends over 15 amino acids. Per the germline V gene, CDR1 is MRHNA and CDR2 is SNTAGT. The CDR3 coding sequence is TGTGCCAGCAGCCCCGGCCAATCAGGGCGGAATGAGCAGTTCTTC. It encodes CASSPGQSGRNEQFF.

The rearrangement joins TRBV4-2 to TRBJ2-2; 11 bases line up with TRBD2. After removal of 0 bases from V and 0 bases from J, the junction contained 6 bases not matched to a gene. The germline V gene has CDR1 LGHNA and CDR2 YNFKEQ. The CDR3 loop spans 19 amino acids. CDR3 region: CASSQDQSSGGPNTGELFF. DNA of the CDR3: TGTGCCAGCAGCCAAGATCAATCTAGCGGGGGGCCGAACACCGGGGAGCTGTTTTTT.

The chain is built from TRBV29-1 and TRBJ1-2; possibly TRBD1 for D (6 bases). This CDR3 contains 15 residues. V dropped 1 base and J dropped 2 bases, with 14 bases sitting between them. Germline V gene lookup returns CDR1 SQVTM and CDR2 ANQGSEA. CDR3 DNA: TGCAGCGTTGAAGGGGGGTACGGGACAAACTATGGCTACACCTTC. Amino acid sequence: CSVEGGYGTNYGYTF.

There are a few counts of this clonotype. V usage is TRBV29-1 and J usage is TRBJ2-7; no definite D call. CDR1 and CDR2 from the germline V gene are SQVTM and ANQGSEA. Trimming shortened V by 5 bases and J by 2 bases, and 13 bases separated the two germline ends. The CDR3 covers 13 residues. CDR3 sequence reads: CSVYLGRAYEQYF. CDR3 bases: TGCAGCGTTTACTTAGGTAGGGCCTACGAGCAGTACTTC.

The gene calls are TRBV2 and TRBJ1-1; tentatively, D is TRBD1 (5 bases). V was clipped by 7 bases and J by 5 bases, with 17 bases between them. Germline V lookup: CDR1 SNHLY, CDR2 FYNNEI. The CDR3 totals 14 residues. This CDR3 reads CASKTDRGGTEAFF. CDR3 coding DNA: TGTGCCAGCAAAACGGACCGGGGGGGGACTGAAGCTTTCTTT.

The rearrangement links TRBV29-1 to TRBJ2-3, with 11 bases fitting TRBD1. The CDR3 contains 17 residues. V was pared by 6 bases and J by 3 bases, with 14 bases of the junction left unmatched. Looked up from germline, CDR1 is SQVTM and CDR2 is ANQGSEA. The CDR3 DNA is TGCAGCGTGCCGCCATTCTCCGGACAGGGGGCAACAGATACGCAGTATTTT. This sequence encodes CSVPPFSGQGATDTQYF.

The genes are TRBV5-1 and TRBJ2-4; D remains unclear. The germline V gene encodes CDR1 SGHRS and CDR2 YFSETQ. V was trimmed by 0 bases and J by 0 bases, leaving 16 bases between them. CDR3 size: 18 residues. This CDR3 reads CASSLGVELTLAKNIQYF. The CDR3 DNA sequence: TGCGCCAGCAGCTTGGGGGTGGAGTTAACTCTAGCCAAAAACATTCAGTACTTC.

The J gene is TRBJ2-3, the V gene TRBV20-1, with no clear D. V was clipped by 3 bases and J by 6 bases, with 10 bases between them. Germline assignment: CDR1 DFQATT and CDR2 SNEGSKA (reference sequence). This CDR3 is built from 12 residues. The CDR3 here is CSASTPSDTQYF. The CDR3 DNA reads TGCAGTGCTAGTACGCCTTCTGATACGCAGTATTTT.

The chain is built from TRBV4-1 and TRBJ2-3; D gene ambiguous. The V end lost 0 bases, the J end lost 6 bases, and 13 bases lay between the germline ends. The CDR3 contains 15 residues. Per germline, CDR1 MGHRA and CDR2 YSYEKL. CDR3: CASSQERAGPDTQYF. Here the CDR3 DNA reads TGCGCCAGCAGCCAAGAAAGGGCAGGACCTGATACGCAGTATTTT.

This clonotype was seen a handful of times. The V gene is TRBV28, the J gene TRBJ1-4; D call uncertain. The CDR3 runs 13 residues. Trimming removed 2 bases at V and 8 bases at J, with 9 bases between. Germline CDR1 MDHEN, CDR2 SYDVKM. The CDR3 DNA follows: TGTGCCAGCAGTTTACGTACAAGAGAAAAACTGTTTTTT. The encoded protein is CASSLRTREKLFF.